A single sample is the source of the 2 T cell receptor beta chains below, sequenced in a study of cytomegalovirus exposure and HLA in healthy donors. PCR involved 60 Vbeta and 13 Jbeta primers. The method was immunoSEQ multiplex PCR; TCRdb's version includes in-frame clones alone and lacks a portion of them. The sample lists around 150,000 clones, over 65% seen once, with about 4.5% in the top ten. The sequenced sample was PBMCs. These receptors came from a young man in good health and CMV-seropositive.

The V gene is TRBV6-6, the J gene TRBJ2-2, with D perhaps matching TRBD1 (5 bases). Germline V gives CDR1 MNHNY, CDR2 SVGAGI (reference sequence). V was shortened by 5 bases and J by 6 bases, with 10 bases between the two germline ends. The CDR3 covers 13 residues. The CDR3 loop reads CASSDGHPGELFF. DNA for the CDR3: TGTGCCAGCAGTGACGGACATCCCGGGGAGCTGTTTTTT.

J is TRBJ2-6 and V is TRBV18; D is perhaps TRBD1 (5 bases). The CDR3 length is 16 residues. Trimming removed 4 bases at V and 0 bases at J, with 10 bases between. Germline values: CDR1 KGHSH, CDR2 LQKENI. CDR3 DNA: TGTGCCAGCTCACTTGACAGACGCTCTGGGGCCAACGTCCTGACTTTC. It translates to CASSLDRRSGANVLTF. Complete variable domain (other parts from reference TRBV18 and TRBJ2-6): NAGVMQNPRHLVRRRGQEARLRCSPMKGHSHVYWYRQLPEEGLKFMVYLQKENIIDESGMPKERFSAEFPKEGPSILRIQQVVRGDSAAYFCASSLDRRSGANVLTFGAGSRLTVL.